A single sample is the source of the 9 T cell receptor beta chains below, sequenced in a study of blood T cell repertoires in COVID-19. Method: immunoSEQ multiplex PCR; TCRdb's copy keeps in-frame clones and lacks some. The sample has some 230,000 clones, around 87% seen once. The specimen sequenced was PBMCs or T cells enriched from blood (not recorded which). The receptor set was obtained from a woman aged 18-30 years in a cohort exposed to, infected with or recovered from COVID-19 (not recorded which).

V is TRBV7-6 and J is TRBJ2-3; 7 nucleotides align to TRBD2. The CDR3 loop spans 17 amino acids. The V and J ends lost 1 base and 8 bases, in that order; junction bases with no gene match: 15. Germline values: CDR1 SGHVS, CDR2 FNYEAQ. CDR3 region: CASSLGASGASGSTQYF. In DNA form, the CDR3 reads TGTGCCAGCAGCTTAGGTGCAAGCGGGGCATCAGGGAGTACGCAGTATTTT.

This clone showed up just once. V and J are TRBV5-1 and TRBJ2-3, with TRBD1 identical over 7 bases. V gave up 4 bases and J gave up 6 bases; unmatched junction bases: 2. Germline V gene sequence: CDR1 SGHRS, CDR2 YFSETQ. The CDR3 length is 12 residues. DNA for the CDR3: TGCGCCAGCAGCGTGACAGGGGATACGCAGTATTTT. This codes for CASSVTGDTQYF.

This chain links TRBV4-1 with TRBJ2-4; D is unresolved. CDR1 and CDR2 (germline): MGHRA, YSYEKL. The CDR3 extends over 13 amino acids. V shed 1 base and J shed 7 bases, with 8 bases lying between them. CDR3 in DNA: TGCGCCAGCAGCCAAGGTGGCAGTAACATTCAGTACTTC. This encodes CASSQGGSNIQYF.

V and J are TRBV3-1 (or the pseudogene TRBV3-2) and TRBJ2-7; 11 positions agree with TRBD1. The V and J ends lost 2 bases and 7 bases, in that order; junction bases with no gene match: 13. This CDR3 contains 17 residues. Germline loops: CDR1 LGHDT, CDR2 YNNKEL (reference sequence). CDR3 DNA sequence: TGTGCCAGCAGCCAACCCCCCGGGACAGGGGGTATCTATGAGCAGTACTTC. This codes for CASSQPPGTGGIYEQYF.

The chain joins TRBV5-1 to TRBJ2-2; 7 nucleotides match TRBD1. V gave up 0 bases and J gave up 1 base; unmatched junction bases: 3. CDR3 length equals 16 residues. Germline CDR1 and CDR2: SGHRS and YFSETQ. CDR3 loop: CASSLVAGGNTGELFF. The CDR3 DNA reads as TGCGCCAGCAGCTTGGTGGCAGGGGGGAACACCGGGGAGCTGTTTTTT.

The chain couples TRBV9 to TRBJ2-7; unclear D gene. Deletions cut 3 bases from V and 3 bases from J, with 7 bases between. The CDR3 covers 12 residues. Germline V gene data show CDR1 as SGDLS and CDR2 as YYNGEE. The CDR3 protein is CASSAPVYEQYF. CDR3 DNA: TGTGCCAGCAGCGCCCCGGTCTACGAGCAGTACTTC.

This sequence joins TRBV27 and TRBJ2-3, with D unresolved. This CDR3 has 15 residues. Trimming cost V 2 bases and J 0 bases, with 9 bases left between them. Germline CDR1 and CDR2: MNHEY and SMNVEV (reference sequence). For the CDR3, the DNA is TGTGCCAGCAGTTTACTAGTCTCTAGCACAGATACGCAGTATTTT. This sequence encodes CASSLLVSSTDTQYF.

The V gene is TRBV9, the J gene TRBJ2-7; D is unclear. This CDR3 is 13 amino acids long. The germline V and J ends were trimmed by 0 bases and 3 bases, with 7 bases remaining between them. Looked up from germline, CDR1 is SGDLS and CDR2 is YYNGEE. The CDR3 DNA reads as TGTGCCAGCAGCGTAGGTTTGCGCTACGAGCAGTACTTC. It yields the protein CASSVGLRYEQYF.

The chain carries TRBV5-5 and TRBJ1-1; 7 nucleotides line up with TRBD1. Trimming took 0 bases from V and 6 from J; bases not matched to a gene: 5. This CDR3 comprises 14 residues. In germline, CDR1 is SGHKS, CDR2 YYEKEE (reference sequence). The CDR3 sequence: CASSLGQGVPEAFF. In DNA, the CDR3 is TGTGCCAGCAGCTTGGGACAGGGAGTCCCTGAAGCTTTCTTT.